Detailed here is one T cell receptor (beta chain). The antigen remains unidentified. These data originate in a study of T cells in narcolepsy. Germline V gene data show CDR1 as SGHNT and CDR2 as YYREEE (reference sequence). Deletions cut 0 bases from V and 1 base from J, with 4 bases between. The CDR3 is 13 residues long. General study points: Comparing one patient's CSF and blood CD4+ clonotypes highlighted HCRT- and TRIB2-specific autoreactive clonotypes. Blood of same and different patients, but not healthy controls, reportedly held recurring autoreactive clonotypes.

Here immunoSEQ multiplex PCR was the method, and the copy in TCRdb shows in-frame clones only, minus some. The sample contains about 10,000 clones, about three quarters of which appear only once. The rearrangement uses TRBV5-4 and TRBJ1-1; D unclear. The source of this sequence is a human donor with narcolepsy. The specimen was CD45RA- memory CD8+ T cells from PBMCs. As DNA, the CDR3 is TGTGCCAGCAGCTTGGGGTGGAACACTGAAGCTTTCTTT. Its translation: CASSLGWNTEAFF. The variable domain in full, with the rest retrieved from reference TRBV5-4 and TRBJ1-1, is ETGVTQSPTHLIKTRGQQVTLRCSSQSGHNTVSWYQQALGQGPQFIFQYYREEENGRGNFPPRFSGLQFPNYSSELNVNALELDDSALYLCASSLGWNTEAFFGQGTRLTVV.